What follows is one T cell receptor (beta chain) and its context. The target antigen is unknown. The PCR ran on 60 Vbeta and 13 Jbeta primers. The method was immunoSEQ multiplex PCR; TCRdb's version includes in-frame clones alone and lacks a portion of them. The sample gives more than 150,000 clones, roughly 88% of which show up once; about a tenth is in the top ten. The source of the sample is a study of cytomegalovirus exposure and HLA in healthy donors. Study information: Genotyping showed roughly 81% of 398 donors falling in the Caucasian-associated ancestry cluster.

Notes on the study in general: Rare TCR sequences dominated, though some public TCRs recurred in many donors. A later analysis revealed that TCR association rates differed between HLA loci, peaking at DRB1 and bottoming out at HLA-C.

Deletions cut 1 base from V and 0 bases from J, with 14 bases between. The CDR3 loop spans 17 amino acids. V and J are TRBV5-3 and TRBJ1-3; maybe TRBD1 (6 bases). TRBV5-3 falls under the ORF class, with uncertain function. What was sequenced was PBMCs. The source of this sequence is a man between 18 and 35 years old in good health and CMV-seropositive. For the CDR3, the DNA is TGTGCCAGAAGCTTGAGGGGGAATCCACTCTCTGGAAACACCATATATTTT. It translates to CARSLRGNPLSGNTIYF.